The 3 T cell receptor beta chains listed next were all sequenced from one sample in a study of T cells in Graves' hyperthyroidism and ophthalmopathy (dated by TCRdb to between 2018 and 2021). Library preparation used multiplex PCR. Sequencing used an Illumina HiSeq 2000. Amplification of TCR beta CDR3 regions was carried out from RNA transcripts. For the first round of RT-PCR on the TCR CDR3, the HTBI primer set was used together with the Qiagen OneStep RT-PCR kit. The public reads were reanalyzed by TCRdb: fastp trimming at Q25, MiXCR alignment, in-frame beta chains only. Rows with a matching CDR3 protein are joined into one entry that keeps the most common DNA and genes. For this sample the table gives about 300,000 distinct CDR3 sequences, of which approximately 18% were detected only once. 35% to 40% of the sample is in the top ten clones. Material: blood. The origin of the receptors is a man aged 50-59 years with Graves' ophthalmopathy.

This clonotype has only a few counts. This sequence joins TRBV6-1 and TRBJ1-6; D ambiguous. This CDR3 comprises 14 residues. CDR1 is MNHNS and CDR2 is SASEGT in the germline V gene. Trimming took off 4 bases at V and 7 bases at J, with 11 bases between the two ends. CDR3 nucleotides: TGTGCCAGCAGTGTCCCGGGGTGGAATTCACCCCTCCACTTT. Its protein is CASSVPGWNSPLHF.

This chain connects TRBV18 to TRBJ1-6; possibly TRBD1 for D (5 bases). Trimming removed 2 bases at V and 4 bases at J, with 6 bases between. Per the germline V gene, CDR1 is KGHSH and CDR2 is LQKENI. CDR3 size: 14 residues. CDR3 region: CASSPEGYNSPLHF. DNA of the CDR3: TGTGCCAGCTCACCAGAGGGGTATAATTCACCCCTCCACTTT.

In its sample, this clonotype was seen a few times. The CDR3 reads CASSPHRDTYEQYF. For the CDR3, the DNA is TGTGCCAGCAGCCCCCACAGGGATACCTACGAGCAGTACTTC. This chain joins TRBV7-9 and TRBJ2-7, with D maybe TRBD1 (6 bases). Germline assignment: CDR1 SEHNR and CDR2 FQNEAQ (reference sequence). CDR3 length equals 14 residues. V lost 5 bases to trimming and J lost 2 bases, with 13 bases between them. Full variable domain (missing parts from reference TRBV7-9 and TRBJ2-7): DTGVSQNPRHKITKRGQNVTFRCDPISEHNRLYWYRQTLGQGPEFLTYFQNEAQLEKSRLLSDRFSAERPKGSFSTLEIQRTEQGDSAMYLCASSPHRDTYEQYFGPGTRLTVT.